These 21 T cell receptor beta chains originate from one sample sequenced in a study of long-term antiretroviral therapy in people with HIV. This was the immunoSEQ v3.0 assay at survey level. Assay used: immunoSEQ multiplex PCR; TCRdb lists only in-frame clones, some missing. The sample contains roughly 45,000 clones, around 84% of which appear only once. Sequencing was performed on unsorted PBMCs, taken 0.8 years after starting antiretroviral therapy. These receptors were taken from a young woman with HIV.

The rearrangement links TRBV5-1 to TRBJ2-2; D gene unclear. CDR1 and CDR2 from the germline V gene are SGHRS and YFSETQ. The CDR3 contains 14 residues. V gave up 4 bases and J gave up 1 base, with 8 bases separating them. CDR3 sequence (DNA): TGCGCCAGCAGCCCTCCAAGGAACACCGGGGAGCTGTTTTTT. Amino acid sequence: CASSPPRNTGELFF.

This sequence joins TRBV23-1 and TRBJ2-7, with D tentatively TRBD1 (6 bases). TRBV23-1 is identified as an open reading frame with a role that is uncertain. The CDR3 is 13 residues long. Trimming left V 10 bases short and J 0 bases short, with 13 bases between. CDR3 loop: CATVEGGSYEQYF. The DNA for the CDR3 is TGCGCCACCGTGGAAGGGGGCTCCTACGAGCAGTACTTC.

This chain joins TRBV19 and TRBJ1-2; 8 nucleotides line up with TRBD1. The trim removed 5 bases at V and 5 bases at J, leaving 10 bases unmatched. The CDR3 consists of 15 residues. Germline V gives CDR1 LNHDA, CDR2 SQIVND (reference sequence). For the CDR3, the DNA is TGTGCCAGTAGTTGGGGAGGGACAGGAGTTTATGGCTACACCTTC. Translated, it gives CASSWGGTGVYGYTF.

This sequence joins TRBV7-2 and TRBJ1-2; D call uncertain. Trimming cost V 5 bases and J 7 bases, with 8 bases left between them. Germline V CDR1 and CDR2: SGHTA, FQGNSA. The CDR3 runs 11 residues. As DNA, the CDR3 is TGTGCCAGCAGCGTAGTTGGTGGCTACACCTTC. Protein: CASSVVGGYTF.

The J gene is TRBJ2-7, the V gene TRBV27, with D uncertain. V lost 8 bases and J 3 bases, leaving 14 bases between the germline ends. The germline CDR1 and CDR2 sequences are MNHEY and SMNVEV (reference sequence). The CDR3 extends over 13 amino acids. CDR3 loop: CASGNSPYYEQYF. CDR3 sequence (DNA): TGTGCCAGCGGAAACAGCCCGTACTACGAGCAGTACTTC.

The chain links TRBV27 to TRBJ2-7, with a weak D call TRBD1 (5 bases). CDR3 length equals 14 residues. V dropped 5 bases and J dropped 6 bases, with 17 bases sitting between them. Germline CDR1 reads MNHEY; CDR2 reads SMNVEV (reference sequence). The CDR3 nucleotides read TGTGCCAGCAGTCCCCTTACCAGGGCCTCCGAGCAGTACTTC. Encoded protein: CASSPLTRASEQYF.

The gene calls are TRBV7-2 and TRBJ2-2; D gene ambiguous. Germline CDR1 is SGHTA and CDR2 is FQGNSA. This CDR3 is built from 12 residues. Trimming shortened V by 1 base and J by 6 bases, and 3 bases separated the two germline ends. In nucleotides, the CDR3 is TGTGCCAGCAGCTTAGAAGCCGGGGAGCTGTTTTTT. It specifies CASSLEAGELFF.

The rearrangement joins TRBV11-3 to TRBJ2-1; D gene unclear. V gave up 5 bases and J gave up 6 bases, with 14 bases separating them. The CDR3 spans 14 residues. Germline CDR1 is SGHNT and CDR2 is YENEEA. For the CDR3, the DNA is TGTGCCAGCAGCCCCCTAAGTCCCTCCAATGAGCAGTTCTTC. Translated, it gives CASSPLSPSNEQFF.

The V call is TRBV7-9, the J call TRBJ2-7, with D perhaps TRBD1 (5 bases). Germline assignment: CDR1 SEHNR and CDR2 FQNEAQ (reference sequence). Trimming shortened V by 4 bases and J by 5 bases, and 12 bases separated the two germline ends. CDR3 length: 13 amino acids. The CDR3 DNA follows: TGTGCCAGCAGCTCCCTGCGCAGGGACGAGCAGTACTTC. Translation: CASSSLRRDEQYF.

The rearrangement joins TRBV5-1 to TRBJ2-1; 9 bases are shared with TRBD2. Germline trimming cut 0 bases from V and 7 bases from J; bases unmatched to any gene: 5. The CDR3 has 15 amino acids. The germline V gene has CDR1 SGHRS and CDR2 YFSETQ. The CDR3 sequence is CASSLGLAGSNEQFF. CDR3 bases: TGCGCCAGCAGCTTGGGCCTAGCGGGATCAAATGAGCAGTTCTTC.

This chain links TRBV6-1 with TRBJ1-6; 10 bases fit TRBD1. This CDR3 comprises 15 residues. Germline CDR1 and CDR2: MNHNS and SASEGT. J lost 10 bases, V lost 3 bases, and 6 bases had no gene match. The DNA of the CDR3 is TGTGCCAGCAGTGAGCTTGACAGGGGGCTATCACCCCTCCACTTT. It encodes CASSELDRGLSPLHF.

The CDR3 protein is CASSFWEGHNEQFF. CDR3 nucleotides: TGTGCCAGCAGCTTTTGGGAGGGCCACAATGAGCAGTTCTTC. The gene calls are TRBV7-9 and TRBJ2-1, with 7 bases matching TRBD2. The germline CDR1 and CDR2 sequences are SEHNR and FQNEAQ (reference sequence). This CDR3 region has 14 residues. The V gene end was trimmed by 3 bases and the J gene end by 5 bases; junction bases not matched to a gene: 4.

V is TRBV7-9 and J is TRBJ2-7, with no clear D. The CDR3 has 15 amino acids. Germline V gene data show CDR1 as SEHNR and CDR2 as FQNEAQ (reference sequence). Between the trimmed V and J ends, which lost 5 bases and 8 bases, there was a span of 22 bases. CDR3 in amino acids: CASSPSLRTNFKQYF. The CDR3 DNA sequence: TGTGCCAGCAGCCCCTCCTTGAGGACGAATTTTAAGCAGTACTTC.

This rearrangement joins TRBV11-2 to TRBJ1-2, with a tentative D call TRBD1 (5 bases). The V and J ends lost 0 bases and 7 bases respectively, with 12 bases between them. The V gene's germline CDR1 is SGHAT and CDR2 FQNNGV. The CDR3 spans 14 residues. The chain's CDR3 is CASSLDRVPGGYTF. The CDR3 DNA follows: TGTGCCAGCAGCTTAGACAGGGTTCCGGGTGGCTACACCTTC.

The chain uses TRBV28 and TRBJ2-7, with 8 positions matching TRBD2. This CDR3 is 15 amino acids long. CDR1 is MDHEN, CDR2 SYDVKM, per germline. Germline trimming cut 4 bases from V and 7 bases from J; bases unmatched to any gene: 12. In DNA, the CDR3 is TGTGCCAGCAGTTCCCCCGGGCCGCGGGGGGAAGAGCAGTACTTC. It specifies CASSSPGPRGEEQYF.

The chain recombines TRBV11-1 with TRBJ2-7, with TRBD2 matching 9 bases. Trimming cost V 2 bases and J 5 bases; bases outside gene matches: 7. This CDR3 is built from 15 residues. Germline V gene data show CDR1 as SGHAT and CDR2 as FQDESV (reference sequence). The CDR3, as DNA: TGTGCCAGCAGCTTATCTTGGAGCGGGAGGAACGAGCAGTACTTC. Protein: CASSLSWSGRNEQYF.

The rearrangement joins TRBV10-1 to TRBJ2-1, with 8 bases fitting TRBD2. The CDR3 spans 17 residues. The V and J ends lost 4 bases and 2 bases, in that order; junction bases with no gene match: 10. Germline V CDR1 and CDR2: WNHNN, SYGVQD (reference sequence). Here the CDR3 DNA reads TGCGCCAGCAGTGGGGGAGGAAGCGGGAGTCCCTACAATGAGCAGTTCTTC. Translation: CASSGGGSGSPYNEQFF.

The chain is built from TRBV9 and TRBJ2-7; no definite D call. This CDR3 has 13 amino acids. Per the germline V gene, CDR1 is SGDLS and CDR2 is YYNGEE. The V end lost 0 bases, the J end lost 4 bases, and 8 bases lay between the germline ends. The chain's CDR3 is CASSVVSGYEQYF. Here the CDR3 DNA reads TGTGCCAGCAGCGTAGTCTCCGGATACGAGCAGTACTTC.

The chain carries TRBV28 and TRBJ2-7; 8 nucleotides line up with TRBD1. This CDR3 is built from 14 residues. Germline V gene data show CDR1 as MDHEN and CDR2 as SYDVKM. Trimming removed 5 bases from V and 11 bases from J; junction bases left unmatched: 14. DNA for the CDR3: TGTGCCAGCAGTCACGGGACAGGACCCCACCGTAAGTACTTC. Translating gives CASSHGTGPHRKYF. The variable domain in full, with the rest retrieved from reference TRBV28 and TRBJ2-7, is DVKVTQSSRYLVKRTGEKVFLECVQDMDHENMFWYRQDPGLGLRLIYFSYDVKMKEKGDIPEGYSVSREKKERFSLILESASTNQTSMYLCASSHGTGPHRKYFGPGTRLTVT.

The V gene is TRBV6-5, the J gene TRBJ2-7, with D tentatively TRBD1 or TRBD2 (5 bases each). V gave up 6 bases and J gave up 7 bases, with 16 bases separating them. The CDR3 is made up of 13 amino acids. CDR1 is MNHEY, CDR2 SVGAGI, per germline. The CDR3 DNA reads as TGTGCCAGCAGCCGTGGGACCGGGCGGGAGCAGTACTTC. It specifies CASSRGTGREQYF.

This clone was counted a single time. This sequence joins TRBV5-5 and TRBJ1-2, with no clear D. The CDR3 contains 18 residues. Trimming stripped 0 bases from V and 2 bases from J, with 20 bases between. The germline CDR1 and CDR2 sequences are SGHKS and YYEKEE (reference sequence). CDR3 sequence (DNA): TGTGCCAGCAGCTTGGCCGTGATAGAAACAGACCCCAACTATGGCTACACCTTC. Translation: CASSLAVIETDPNYGYTF.